The table lists the clone carrying this TCR beta chain with a few counts. Its antigen is still unknown. The source of the sample is a study of spatial heterogeneity in lung cancer. Time point indicated: sample taken at primary tumor resection. Researchers sequenced whole RNA taken from tumor, nontumor lung or frozen PBMC without sorting. Samples were obtained from 70 or so donors, all untreated early-stage non-small cell lung cancer patients. Study findings and constraints: Resection blood, more than follow-up blood, showed ubiquitous expanded tumor TCRs.

In the library, each TCR cDNA molecule bore its own unique molecular identifier. TCRdb reanalysed the 5' RACE reads using MiXCR and keeps one entry per CDR3 protein. The sample carries about 95,000 distinct CDR3 sequences, roughly 10% recorded once. The material was PBMCs, obtained at surgery. The sequence was obtained from a male donor with early-stage non-small cell lung cancer.

DNA for the CDR3: TGCGCCAGCAGTCCCGGGACTAGTTCCTCTGGGGCCAACGTCCTGACTTTC. As protein: CASSPGTSSSGANVLTF. The gene calls are TRBV10-1 and TRBJ2-6, with 8 nucleotides matching TRBD2. This CDR3 comprises 17 residues. With 5 bases clipped from V and 0 bases from J, the junction kept 6 bases outside the gene matches. The germline V gene has CDR1 WNHNN and CDR2 SYGVQD (reference sequence).